This T cell receptor beta chain was captured in a study of CD8 T cells in Susac syndrome. Findings and limits, study-wide: As the study acknowledged, the number of individuals who were part of its TCR sequencing and HLA analysis was relatively small.

The multiple sclerosis controls were treatment-naive patients affected by stable or active relapsing-remitting disease. TEMRA cells were FACS-enriched, with CD8+ and CD4+ T cells isolated negatively. Per the germline V gene, CDR1 is MNHEY and CDR2 is SMNVEV (reference sequence). The V gene lost 3 bases and the J gene lost 2 bases, with 20 bases spanning the gap. The CDR3 has 18 amino acids. After extraction with the RNeasy kit, roughly 0.45 to 1 ug of the RNA was reverse transcribed using random hexamers. The CDR3 of TCR beta was amplified by immunoSEQ multiplex PCR across 54 Vbeta and 13 Jbeta. TCRdb reprocessed the immunoSEQ multiplex PCR reads with MiXCR, giving one entry per CDR3 protein. The table includes 250,000 to 300,000 distinct CDR3 sequences, approximately 85% detected once. Comment on this clonotype: Its antigen is currently unknown.

The J gene is TRBJ2-1, the V gene TRBV27, with a weak D call TRBD1 (6 bases). The sequencing input was CD8+ T cells from PBMCs. The sequence was collected from a human donor with multiple sclerosis. CDR3 sequence reads: CASSFLNQGPTAYNEQFF. CDR3 nucleotide sequence: TGTGCCAGCAGTTTCCTCAACCAGGGGCCAACCGCCTACAATGAGCAGTTCTTC.